This TCR beta chain appears in the sequencing data of a study of T cell changes during pregnancy in multiple sclerosis. Trimming took off 0 bases at V and 0 bases at J, with 8 bases between the two ends. Germline V lookup: CDR1 KGHSH, CDR2 LQKENI. This CDR3 region has 15 residues. Repertoires were generated with immunoSEQ multiplex PCR, while TCRdb's copy carries only in-frame clones and drops some. The sample records about 48,000 clones, almost 95% being singletons. This chain links TRBV18 with TRBJ1-2, with D hard to call. Sequencing was performed on CD4+ T cells from peripheral blood mononuclear cells, taken in the second trimester of pregnancy. The clonotype was recovered from a female donor in good health, enrolled as a control in a pregnancy study. Here the CDR3 reads CASSPPTATNYGYTF. The DNA of the CDR3 is TGTGCCAGCTCACCACCTACAGCCACTAACTATGGCTACACCTTC.